This T cell receptor (beta chain) originates from a study of blood T cell repertoires in COVID-19. About the research overall: Acute-phase and convalescent COVID-19 samples originated in the United States, Italy and Spain. PBMCs, B-cell-depleted T cells, or T cells were the source of the cDNA or gDNA that made up the material.

Germline values: CDR1 MNHEY, CDR2 SVGEGT. The CDR3 loop spans 14 amino acids. Trimming shortened V by 0 bases and J by 7 bases, and 13 bases separated the two germline ends. As processed by the authors: Reference gene primer amplification in the assay estimated nucleated cell counts. Measured with immunoSEQ multiplex PCR; TCRdb has only the in-frame clones, and not every one. That table is the source of V, J and clone size, and D and trimming were worked out from the DNA. In the table there are approximately 360,000 clones, about 90% of which are singletons. The chain carries TRBV6-2 or TRBV6-3 and TRBJ2-7; D may be TRBD2 (6 bases). The sample taken for sequencing was peripheral blood. The source of this sequence is a man between 35 and 55 years old with acute or convalescent COVID-19. DNA of the CDR3: TGTGCCAGCAGTTACTCGTCCAACCGGGGGGAGCAGTACTTC. Translated: CASSYSSNRGEQYF.